This T cell receptor beta chain derives from a study of identical twins. Points from the study as a whole: Out-of-frame alpha sequences that twins shared showed excess low generation probability. The abundant beta clonotypes from cord blood had fewer insertions, and memory repertoires had none of this.

It was template switching that added a universal primer site, and there were unique molecular identifiers on the cDNA. TCRdb processed the 5' RACE reads anew with MiXCR; each CDR3 protein has one entry. Of 430,000 or so distinct CDR3 sequences listed, roughly a quarter were seen once; the top ten hold over 2.5%. V lost 7 bases, J lost 4 bases, and 13 bases lay in between. The CDR3 covers 13 residues. Germline CDR1 is SEHNR and CDR2 is FQNEAQ (reference sequence). This clonotype was observed a handful of times. The antigen remains undetermined. This sample was also put to use in a study of T cells expressing NK-cell markers. This second study notes: Seropositivity for HCMV was found in seven of the eight sequenced donors, with one seronegative.

The receptor's source is a woman aged 18-29 years in good health. What was sequenced was CD4+ T cells sorted from blood. V usage is TRBV7-9 and J usage is TRBJ1-2; D ambiguous. CDR3 region: CASTVVAIYGYTF. CDR3 nucleotide sequence: TGTGCCAGCACCGTGGTAGCTATCTATGGCTACACCTTC. The entire variable domain, with the rest obtained from reference TRBV7-9 and TRBJ1-2, is as follows: DTGVSQNPRHKITKRGQNVTFRCDPISEHNRLYWYRQTLGQGPEFLTYFQNEAQLEKSRLLSDRFSAERPKGSFSTLEIQRTEQGDSAMYLCASTVVAIYGYTFGSGTRLTVV.